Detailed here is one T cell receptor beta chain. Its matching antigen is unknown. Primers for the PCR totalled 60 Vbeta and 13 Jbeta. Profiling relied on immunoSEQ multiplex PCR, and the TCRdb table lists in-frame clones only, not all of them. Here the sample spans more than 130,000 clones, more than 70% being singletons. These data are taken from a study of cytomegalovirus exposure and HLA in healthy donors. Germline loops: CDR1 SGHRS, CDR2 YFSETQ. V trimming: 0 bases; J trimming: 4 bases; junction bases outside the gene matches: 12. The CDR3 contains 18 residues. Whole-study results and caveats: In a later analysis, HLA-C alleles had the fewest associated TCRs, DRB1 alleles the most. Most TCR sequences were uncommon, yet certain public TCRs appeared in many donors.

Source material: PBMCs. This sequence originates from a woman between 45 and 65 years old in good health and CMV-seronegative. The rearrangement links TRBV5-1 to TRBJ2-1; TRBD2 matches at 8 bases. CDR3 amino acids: CASSLGLGGRGEYNEQFF. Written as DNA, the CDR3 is TGCGCCAGCAGCTTGGGGCTTGGGGGGCGGGGGGAATACAATGAGCAGTTCTTC.